The 16 T cell receptor beta chains in this list originate from one sample, sequenced in a study of blood T cell repertoires in COVID-19. Only in-frame clones appear in the TCRdb table, and some are missing; sequencing was by immunoSEQ multiplex PCR. The sample includes about 270,000 clones, approximately 89% of them seen just once. The sample was PBMCs or T cells enriched from blood (not recorded which). Receptors originate from a man aged 35-49 years who had been exposed to COVID-19.

V is TRBV7-9 and J is TRBJ1-2; 7 bases agree with TRBD1. Per germline, CDR1 SEHNR and CDR2 FQNEAQ (reference sequence). The CDR3 consists of 18 residues. V dropped 5 bases and J dropped 2; count of bases not matched to a gene: 17. The CDR3 loop is CASSRHGPKDRENYGYTF. DNA for the CDR3: TGTGCCAGCAGCCGCCATGGACCTAAAGACAGGGAAAACTATGGCTACACCTTC. Using reference TRBV7-9 and TRBJ1-2 for the parts outside the CDR3, the full variable domain is DTGVSQNPRHKITKRGQNVTFRCDPISEHNRLYWYRQTLGQGPEFLTYFQNEAQLEKSRLLSDRFSAERPKGSFSTLEIQRTEQGDSAMYLCASSRHGPKDRENYGYTFGSGTRLTVV.

The rearrangement joins TRBV10-3 to TRBJ2-3; D is perhaps TRBD1 (5 bases). The ends were cut back, 0 bases at V and 4 bases at J, with 14 bases in the middle. The germline CDR1 and CDR2 sequences are ENHRY and SYGVKD. The CDR3 covers 16 residues. DNA of the CDR3: TGTGCCATCAGTGAGTCGACGGCAGGGTACGCAGATACGCAGTATTTT. The encoded protein is CAISESTAGYADTQYF.

The J gene is TRBJ2-7, the V gene TRBV9; 8 bases are a match to TRBD2. V shed 0 bases, J shed 5 bases, and the junction held 4 bases outside the gene matches. Germline V lookup: CDR1 SGDLS, CDR2 YYNGEE. The CDR3 spans 14 residues. In nucleotides, the CDR3 is TGTGCCAGCAGCGTAGGACTAGCGAGCGACGAGCAGTACTTC. This sequence encodes CASSVGLASDEQYF.

This rearrangement joins TRBV4-1 to TRBJ2-2; no clear D gene. The ends were cut back, 3 bases at V and 5 bases at J, with 16 bases in the middle. This CDR3 has 16 amino acids. Germline assignment: CDR1 MGHRA and CDR2 YSYEKL. The CDR3 DNA reads TGCGCCAGCAGCCAGACCAAGACTCACTTGACCGGGGAGCTGTTTTTT. Encoded protein: CASSQTKTHLTGELFF.

V usage is TRBV12-3 or TRBV12-4 and J usage is TRBJ2-5; possible D gene TRBD2, 6 bases. CDR3 length: 13 amino acids. Trimming took 3 bases from V and 9 from J, leaving 14 bases between them. The CDR3 coding sequence is TGTGCCAGCAGTTTGGGCAGGGTAGCGGCCCAGTACTTC. This codes for CASSLGRVAAQYF.

V gene TRBV11-2 combines with J gene TRBJ1-4; a weak D match, TRBD1 (6 bases). Trimming removed 3 bases at V and 4 bases at J, with 9 bases between. This CDR3 contains 14 residues. Looked up from germline, CDR1 is SGHAT and CDR2 is FQNNGV. The DNA of the CDR3 is TGTGCCAGCAGCTTCGGACAGATTAATGAAAAACTGTTTTTT. It yields the protein CASSFGQINEKLFF. The variable domain in full, with the rest retrieved from reference TRBV11-2 and TRBJ1-4, is EAGVAQSPRYKIIEKRQSVAFWCNPISGHATLYWYQQILGQGPKLLIQFQNNGVVDDSQLPKDRFSAERLKGVDSTLKIQPAKLEDSAVYLCASSFGQINEKLFFGSGTQLSVL.

The rearrangement uses TRBV30 and TRBJ1-4, with D maybe TRBD1 (6 bases). Germline V gene data show CDR1 as GTSNPN and CDR2 as SVGIG (reference sequence). This CDR3 has 13 amino acids. V lost 3 bases to trimming and J lost 5 bases, with 10 bases between them. The CDR3 DNA reads TGTGCCTGGAGCAGCGACAGGAATGAAAAACTGTTTTTT. It yields the protein CAWSSDRNEKLFF. Using reference TRBV30 and TRBJ1-4 for the parts outside the CDR3, the full variable domain is SQTIHQWPATLVQPVGSPLSLECTVEGTSNPNLYWYRQAAGRGLQLLFYSVGIGQISSEVPQNLSASRPQDRQFILSSKKLLLSDSGFYLCAWSSDRNEKLFFGSGTQLSVL.

The chain links TRBV14 to TRBJ1-4; D ambiguous. Germline CDR1 reads SGHDN; CDR2 reads FVKESK. This CDR3 contains 14 residues. Trimming cost V 3 bases and J 8 bases, with 13 bases left between them. CDR3 loop: CASSHLVAGEKLFF. The CDR3, as DNA: TGTGCCAGCAGCCATCTCGTGGCGGGGGAAAAACTGTTTTTT.

V gene TRBV11-1 combines with J gene TRBJ1-1; no definite D call. The CDR3 consists of 13 residues. The V gene lost 2 bases and the J gene lost 6 bases, with 10 bases spanning the gap. Germline V lookup: CDR1 SGHAT, CDR2 FQDESV (reference sequence). The CDR3 DNA sequence: TGTGCCAGCAGCTTAAGTCAGACACCTGAAGCTTTCTTT. It is translated as CASSLSQTPEAFF.

The chain recombines TRBV29-1 with TRBJ2-1; TRBD1 agrees at 9 bases. The CDR3 runs to 13 residues. Germline CDR1 reads SQVTM; CDR2 reads ANQGSEA. With V trimmed by 6 bases and J by 4 bases, 4 bases remained unmatched. This chain's CDR3 is CSVPGQGYNEQFF. CDR3 nucleotides: TGCAGCGTGCCGGGACAGGGATACAATGAGCAGTTCTTC.

V and J are TRBV25-1 and TRBJ1-6; TRBD1 is a possible D gene (6 bases). V gave up 5 bases and J gave up 9 bases, with 14 bases separating them. The CDR3 loop spans 14 amino acids. The germline gives CDR1 MGHDK, CDR2 SYGVNS. Written as DNA, the CDR3 is TGTGCCAGCAGTATACAGGGTACCCCTTCACCCCTCCACTTT. Encoded protein: CASSIQGTPSPLHF.

The chain combines TRBV27 with TRBJ1-1, with TRBD1 matching over 11 bases. This CDR3 contains 14 residues. V trimming: 5 bases; J trimming: 1 base; junction bases outside the gene matches: 0. Looked up from germline, CDR1 is MNHEY and CDR2 is SMNVEV (reference sequence). The CDR3, as DNA: TGTGCCAGCAGTGGGACAGGGGGGAACACTGAAGCTTTCTTT. Translated, it gives CASSGTGGNTEAFF.

V is TRBV18 and J is TRBJ1-3; 7 nucleotides match TRBD1. V was pared by 6 bases and J by 4 bases, with 9 bases of the junction left unmatched. The CDR3 is 15 amino acids. Germline CDR1 is KGHSH and CDR2 is LQKENI. In nucleotides, the CDR3 is TGTGCCAGCTCGCCCGATACGGGACAGGGAAACACCATATATTTT. Its translation is CASSPDTGQGNTIYF.

The chain has TRBV18 and TRBJ1-1; maybe TRBD1 (5 bases). With 2 bases removed from V and 5 bases from J, the gap between germline ends came to 12 bases. The germline V gene encodes CDR1 KGHSH and CDR2 LQKENI. The CDR3 sequence is 14 residues long. CDR3 loop: CASSPGGGLTEAFF. The CDR3 DNA sequence: TGTGCCAGCTCACCAGGCGGGGGTTTAACTGAAGCTTTCTTT.

The gene calls are TRBV6-2 or TRBV6-3 and TRBJ2-7; D is perhaps TRBD1 (5 bases). The CDR3 contains 13 residues. The germline V and J ends were trimmed by 4 bases and 1 base, with 8 bases remaining between them. Germline assignment: CDR1 MNHEY and CDR2 SVGEGT. The CDR3 is CASSFQGSYEQYF. The CDR3 region has the DNA TGTGCCAGCAGTTTCCAGGGTTCCTACGAGCAGTACTTC.

The chain employs TRBV9 and TRBJ2-3; 8 positions agree with TRBD1. Trimming removed 3 bases from V and 1 base from J; junction bases left unmatched: 1. CDR3 size: 14 residues. In germline, CDR1 is SGDLS, CDR2 YYNGEE. The CDR3 reads CASSEGQGTDTQYF. In DNA, the CDR3 is TGTGCCAGCAGCGAGGGACAGGGCACAGATACGCAGTATTTT.